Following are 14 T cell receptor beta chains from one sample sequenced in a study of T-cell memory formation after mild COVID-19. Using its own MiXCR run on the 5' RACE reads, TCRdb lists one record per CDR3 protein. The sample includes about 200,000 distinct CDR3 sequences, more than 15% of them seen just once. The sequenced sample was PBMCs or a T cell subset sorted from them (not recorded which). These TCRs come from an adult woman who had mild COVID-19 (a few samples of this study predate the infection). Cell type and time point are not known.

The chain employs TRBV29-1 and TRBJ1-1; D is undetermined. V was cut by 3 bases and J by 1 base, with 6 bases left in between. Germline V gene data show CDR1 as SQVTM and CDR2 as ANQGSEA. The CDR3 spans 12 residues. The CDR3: CSVDRQNTEAFF. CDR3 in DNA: TGCAGCGTTGACCGACAGAACACTGAAGCTTTCTTT.

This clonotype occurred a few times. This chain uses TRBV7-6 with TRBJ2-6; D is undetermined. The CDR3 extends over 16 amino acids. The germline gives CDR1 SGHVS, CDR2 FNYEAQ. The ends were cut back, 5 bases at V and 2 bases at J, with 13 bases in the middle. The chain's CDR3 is CASSHWGIPGANVLTF. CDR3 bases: TGTGCCAGCAGCCATTGGGGAATCCCTGGGGCCAACGTCCTGACTTTC.

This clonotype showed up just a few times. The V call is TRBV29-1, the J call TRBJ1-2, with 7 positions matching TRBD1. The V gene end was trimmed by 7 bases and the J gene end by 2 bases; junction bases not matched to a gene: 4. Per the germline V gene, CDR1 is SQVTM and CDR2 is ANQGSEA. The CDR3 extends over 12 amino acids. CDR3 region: CSAGQMNYGYTF. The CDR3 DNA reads TGCAGCGCGGGACAGATGAACTATGGCTACACCTTC.

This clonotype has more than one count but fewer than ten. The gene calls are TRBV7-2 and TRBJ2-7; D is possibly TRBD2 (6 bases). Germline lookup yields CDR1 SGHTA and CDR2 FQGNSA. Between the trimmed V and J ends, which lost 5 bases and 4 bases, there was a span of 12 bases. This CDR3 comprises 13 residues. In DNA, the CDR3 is TGTGCCAGCAGCGAGGTCCGGGGGTACGAGCAGTACTTC. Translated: CASSEVRGYEQYF. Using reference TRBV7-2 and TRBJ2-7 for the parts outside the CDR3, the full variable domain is GAGVSQSPSNKVTEKGKDVELRCDPISGHTALYWYRQSLGQGLEFLIYFQGNSAPDKSGLPSDRFSAERTGGSVSTLTIQRTQQEDSAVYLCASSEVRGYEQYFGPGTRLTVT.

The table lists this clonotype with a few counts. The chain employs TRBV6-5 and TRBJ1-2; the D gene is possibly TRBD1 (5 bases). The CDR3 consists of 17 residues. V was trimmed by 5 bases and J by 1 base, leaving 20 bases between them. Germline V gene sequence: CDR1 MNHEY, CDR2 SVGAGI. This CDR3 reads CASSPTPGTENNYGYTF. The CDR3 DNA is TGTGCCAGCAGTCCAACTCCCGGGACGGAGAATAACTATGGCTACACCTTC.

DNA of the CDR3: TGCGCCAGCAGCCAGGGACAGCAGAGGAATGAGCAGTTCTTC. Encoded protein: CASSQGQQRNEQFF. This sequence joins TRBV5-1 and TRBJ2-1; 7 bases agree with TRBD1. Germline values: CDR1 SGHRS, CDR2 YFSETQ. This CDR3 spans 14 amino acids. V was clipped by 4 bases and J by 7 bases; unmatched bases: 8.

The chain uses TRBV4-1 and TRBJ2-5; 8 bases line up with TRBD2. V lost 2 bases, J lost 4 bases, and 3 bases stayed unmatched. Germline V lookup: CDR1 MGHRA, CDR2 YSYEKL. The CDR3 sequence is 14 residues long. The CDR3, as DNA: TGCGCCAGCAGCCAAACGGCGGGGGGAGAGACCCAGTACTTC. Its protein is CASSQTAGGETQYF.

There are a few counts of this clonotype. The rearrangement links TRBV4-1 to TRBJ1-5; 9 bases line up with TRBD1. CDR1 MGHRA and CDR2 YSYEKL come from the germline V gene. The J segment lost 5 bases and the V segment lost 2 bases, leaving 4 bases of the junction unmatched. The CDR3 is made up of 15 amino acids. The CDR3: CASSQPGQGHQPQHF. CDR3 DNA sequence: TGCGCCAGCAGCCAACCGGGACAGGGCCATCAGCCCCAGCATTTT.

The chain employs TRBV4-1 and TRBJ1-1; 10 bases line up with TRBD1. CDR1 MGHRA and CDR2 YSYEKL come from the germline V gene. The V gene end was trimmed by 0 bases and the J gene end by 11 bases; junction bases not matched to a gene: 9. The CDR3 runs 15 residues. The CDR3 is CASSQEPGTGAVAFF. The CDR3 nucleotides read TGCGCCAGCAGCCAAGAGCCAGGGACAGGGGCTGTCGCTTTCTTT.

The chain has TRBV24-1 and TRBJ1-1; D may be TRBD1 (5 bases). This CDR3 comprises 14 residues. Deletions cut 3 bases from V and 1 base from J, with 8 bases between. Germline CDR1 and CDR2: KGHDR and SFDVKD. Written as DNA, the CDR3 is TGTGCCACCAGTGATACAGGAGAGAACACTGAAGCTTTCTTT. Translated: CATSDTGENTEAFF.

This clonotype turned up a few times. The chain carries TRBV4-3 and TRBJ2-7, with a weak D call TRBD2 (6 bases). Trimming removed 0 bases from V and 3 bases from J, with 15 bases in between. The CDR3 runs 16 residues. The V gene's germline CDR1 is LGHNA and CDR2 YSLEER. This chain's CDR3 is CASSQDAGLGSYEQYF. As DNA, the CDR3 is TGCGCCAGCAGCCAAGATGCGGGGTTGGGTAGCTACGAGCAGTACTTC.

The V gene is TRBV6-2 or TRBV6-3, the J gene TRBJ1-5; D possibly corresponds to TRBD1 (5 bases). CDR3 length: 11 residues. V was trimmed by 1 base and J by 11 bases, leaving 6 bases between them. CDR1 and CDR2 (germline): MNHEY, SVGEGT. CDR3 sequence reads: CASSYWGSQHF. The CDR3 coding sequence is TGTGCCAGCAGTTACTGGGGGTCCCAGCATTTT.

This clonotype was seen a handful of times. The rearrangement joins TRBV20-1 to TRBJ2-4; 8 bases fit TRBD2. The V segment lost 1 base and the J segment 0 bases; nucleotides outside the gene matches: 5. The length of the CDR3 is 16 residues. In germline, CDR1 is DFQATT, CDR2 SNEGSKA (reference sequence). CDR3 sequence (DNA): TGCAGTGCTAGAGGCGGGGGGCCCGTAGCCAAAAACATTCAGTACTTC. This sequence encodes CSARGGGPVAKNIQYF.

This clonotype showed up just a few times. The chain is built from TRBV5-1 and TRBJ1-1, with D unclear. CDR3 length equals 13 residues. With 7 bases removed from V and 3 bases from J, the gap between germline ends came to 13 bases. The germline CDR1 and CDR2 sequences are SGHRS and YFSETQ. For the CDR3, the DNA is TGCGCCAGCGCGGGTTTAGTGGACACTGAAGCTTTCTTT. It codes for CASAGLVDTEAFF.